The TCR beta chain described here comes from a study of cytomegalovirus exposure and HLA in healthy donors. The study ran its PCR with 60 Vbeta and 13 Jbeta primers. Assay used: immunoSEQ multiplex PCR; TCRdb lists only in-frame clones, some missing. This table holds about 90,000 clones, approximately 74% found once. Findings and caveats of the study: It emerged from a later analysis that several of the most significant clusters appeared to be linked to common viral pathogens. Researchers counted around 180 TCR beta chains as cytomegalovirus-associated. CMV serostatus stood as the only immune exposure information on hand.

Details on this clone: Its matching antigen is unknown.

The sequence came from a young man in good health and CMV-seropositive. Sequencing used PBMCs.

CDR3 sequence: CASSPPRGQAYGYTF. The DNA for the CDR3 is TGTGCCAGCAGCCCCCCCCGGGGACAGGCCTATGGCTACACCTTC. This chain connects TRBV28 to TRBJ1-2, with TRBD1 matching 8 bases. This CDR3 is built from 15 residues. Germline CDR1 reads MDHEN; CDR2 reads SYDVKM. V gave up 6 bases and J gave up 4 bases; unmatched junction bases: 10.